The 24 T cell receptor beta chains listed next were all sequenced from one sample in a study of blood T cell repertoires in COVID-19. Assay: immunoSEQ multiplex PCR; the TCRdb copy retains only in-frame clones and omits some. This sample has 200,000 or so clones, with 84% found just once. The sequencing input was peripheral blood. The receptors shown here come from a human donor in a cohort sampled during active COVID-19.

This chain joins TRBV10-2 and TRBJ2-1; 12 bases match TRBD2. Looked up from germline, CDR1 is WSHSY and CDR2 is SAAADI. The length of the CDR3 is 18 residues. V was pared by 2 bases and J by 0 bases, with 5 bases of the junction left unmatched. CDR3 residues: CASSETWTSGVSYNEQFF. DNA for the CDR3: TGCGCCAGCAGTGAGACGTGGACTAGCGGGGTCTCCTACAATGAGCAGTTCTTC.

The chain couples TRBV7-9 to TRBJ2-1, with TRBD2 matching over 9 bases. With 10 bases clipped from V and 7 bases from J, the junction kept 8 bases outside the gene matches. The CDR3 totals 13 residues. CDR1 SEHNR and CDR2 FQNEAQ come from the germline V gene (reference sequence). The CDR3 reads CATRQAGGNEQFF. The CDR3 nucleotides read TGTGCCACTAGGCAAGCGGGGGGTAATGAGCAGTTCTTC.

The chain employs TRBV12-3 or TRBV12-4 and TRBJ2-1, with D perhaps TRBD1 (6 bases). Trimming pared 8 bases from V and 0 bases from J, leaving 8 bases between. The CDR3 is 13 residues long. The CDR3 sequence is CASRGGSYNEQFF. The CDR3, as DNA: TGTGCCAGCCGAGGGGGCTCCTACAATGAGCAGTTCTTC.

This clone was seen once. V and J are TRBV5-1 and TRBJ2-5; TRBD2 matches at 10 bases. The ends lost 4 bases at V and 1 base at J; junction bases unmatched: 4. There are 15 residues in the CDR3. Germline V CDR1 and CDR2: SGHRS, YFSETQ. The CDR3 bases are TGCGCCAGCAGCCAGACTAGCGGGCCCCAAGAGACCCAGTACTTC. Residues: CASSQTSGPQETQYF.

The chain employs TRBV7-6 and TRBJ2-1; 15 bases line up with TRBD2. This CDR3 comprises 17 residues. CDR1 SGHVS and CDR2 FNYEAQ come from the germline V gene. V dropped 1 base and J dropped 7; count of bases not matched to a gene: 5. CDR3 loop: CASSLGTSGGARNEQFF. The CDR3 bases are TGTGCCAGCAGCTTAGGGACTAGCGGGGGGGCGAGGAATGAGCAGTTCTTC.

The chain carries TRBV9 and TRBJ1-1, with 9 bases identical to TRBD1. The germline V gene has CDR1 SGDLS and CDR2 YYNGEE. V lost 4 bases, J lost 7 bases, and 8 bases stayed unmatched. The CDR3 has 14 amino acids. The DNA of the CDR3 is TGTGCCAGCAGCACCCAGACAGGGGGGAATGAAGCTTTCTTT. Its protein product is CASSTQTGGNEAFF.

J is TRBJ2-5 and V is TRBV15; 8 nucleotides line up with TRBD2. The V gene end was trimmed by 8 bases and the J gene end by 1 base; junction bases not matched to a gene: 9. The CDR3 is 15 residues long. Germline V gene data show CDR1 as LNHNV and CDR2 as YYDKDF (reference sequence). The CDR3 bases are TGTGCCACCGTCCGTACGGGGGGGCTCCAAGAGACCCAGTACTTC. As protein: CATVRTGGLQETQYF.

This clone showed up just once. This sequence joins TRBV27 and TRBJ2-7; D might be TRBD2 (6 bases). Trimming took 9 bases from V and 0 from J, leaving 18 bases between them. CDR3 length: 15 residues. CDR1 is MNHEY, CDR2 SMNVEV, per germline (reference sequence). CDR3 protein: CASRIYAGSSYEQYF. The CDR3 DNA reads TGTGCCAGTCGGATTTACGCGGGGAGCTCCTACGAGCAGTACTTC.

This clone was seen a few times. V is TRBV11-1 and J is TRBJ1-6, with D perhaps TRBD1 (5 bases). Between the trimmed V and J ends, which lost 2 bases and 5 bases, there was a span of 7 bases. The germline V gene has CDR1 SGHAT and CDR2 FQDESV (reference sequence). This CDR3 comprises 14 residues. The CDR3, as DNA: TGTGCCAGCAGCTTACGGGGGAATAATTCACCCCTCCACTTT. Translating it yields CASSLRGNNSPLHF.

The chain combines TRBV5-1 with TRBJ2-3, with 7 bases lining up with TRBD2. Germline V lookup: CDR1 SGHRS, CDR2 YFSETQ. The CDR3 is 14 residues long. V lost 5 bases and J lost 1; bases outside the gene matches: 4. CDR3 DNA: TGCGCCAGCAGTAGCGGGTACGGCACAGATACGCAGTATTTT. Translated: CASSSGYGTDTQYF.

This clone was recorded a few times. This rearrangement joins TRBV10-2 to TRBJ2-1, with TRBD1 matching 7 bases. The J segment lost 14 bases and the V segment lost 2 bases, leaving 3 bases of the junction unmatched. Germline CDR1 is WSHSY and CDR2 is SAAADI. This CDR3 contains 11 residues. The CDR3 DNA follows: TGCGCCAGCAGTGAGCTTGACAGGGAGTTCTTC. This encodes CASSELDREFF.

This clone showed up just once. The chain combines TRBV6-5 with TRBJ2-5; possible D gene TRBD1, 6 bases. With 2 bases removed from V and 5 bases from J, the gap between germline ends came to 12 bases. The CDR3 has 14 residues. Germline CDR1 MNHEY, CDR2 SVGAGI. CDR3 amino acids: CASSYQGRLETQYF. DNA of the CDR3: TGTGCCAGCAGTTACCAGGGGCGGCTGGAGACCCAGTACTTC.

The V gene is TRBV6-1, the J gene TRBJ2-3, with 8 bases lining up with TRBD1. V dropped 2 bases and J dropped 6; count of bases not matched to a gene: 1. CDR3 size: 13 residues. Germline V gives CDR1 MNHNS, CDR2 SASEGT. The CDR3 spells CASSERDRDTQYF. The CDR3 coding sequence is TGTGCCAGCAGTGAACGGGACAGGGATACGCAGTATTTT.

The genes are TRBV9 and TRBJ1-5, with 8 positions matching TRBD1. The J segment lost 0 bases and the V segment lost 7 bases, leaving 6 bases of the junction unmatched. CDR1 is SGDLS, CDR2 YYNGEE, per germline. The CDR3 loop spans 15 amino acids. This CDR3 is CASGQGFYSNQPQHF. The DNA for the CDR3 is TGTGCCAGCGGACAGGGCTTCTATAGCAATCAGCCCCAGCATTTT.

The chain uses TRBV19 and TRBJ1-1, with a tentative D call TRBD1 (5 bases). The CDR3 runs to 16 residues. Germline lookup yields CDR1 LNHDA and CDR2 SQIVND (reference sequence). Trimming took 3 bases from V and 0 from J, leaving 14 bases between them. The CDR3 DNA reads TGTGCCAGTAGTATTGCCCAGGGTGGAATGAACACTGAAGCTTTCTTT. It specifies CASSIAQGGMNTEAFF.

The chain has TRBV19 and TRBJ2-1; 13 bases agree with TRBD2. CDR3 length: 19 residues. Trimming cost V 4 bases and J 1 base; bases outside gene matches: 10. Germline values: CDR1 LNHDA, CDR2 SQIVND (reference sequence). CDR3 protein: CASSRGLAGPSGSYNEQFF. Here the CDR3 DNA reads TGTGCCAGTAGTAGGGGACTAGCGGGGCCCTCTGGGTCCTACAATGAGCAGTTCTTC.

The CDR3 protein is CASSLGSGGSGTDTQYF. The CDR3 DNA reads TGTGCCAGCAGCTTAGGATCTGGCGGTTCGGGCACAGATACGCAGTATTTT. V gene TRBV7-9 combines with J gene TRBJ2-3; no clear D. The ends were cut back, 1 base at V and 1 base at J, with 15 bases in the middle. CDR1 is SEHNR, CDR2 FQNEAQ, per germline (reference sequence). The CDR3 totals 17 residues.

The V and J genes are TRBV5-1 and TRBJ2-1; 7 bases agree with TRBD2. The CDR3 sequence is 13 residues long. V shed 0 bases, J shed 7 bases, and the junction held 1 base outside the gene matches. From germline, CDR1 is SGHRS and CDR2 YFSETQ. The CDR3 region is CASSLGSGNEQFF. In DNA form, the CDR3 reads TGCGCCAGCAGCTTGGGTAGCGGGAATGAGCAGTTCTTC.

The chain couples TRBV15 to TRBJ2-5; 9 bases match TRBD1. The ends lost 1 base at V and 7 bases at J; junction bases unmatched: 22. There are 20 residues in the CDR3. Germline CDR1 and CDR2: LNHNV and YYDKDF (reference sequence). The CDR3 region is CATSRVKSLGTGTGIRTQYF. The CDR3 DNA follows: TGTGCCACCAGCAGAGTTAAAAGTTTGGGAACCGGGACAGGGATACGGACCCAGTACTTC.

This chain joins TRBV5-1 and TRBJ2-2, with D perhaps TRBD2 (6 bases). Germline V gene sequence: CDR1 SGHRS, CDR2 YFSETQ. The V end lost 4 bases, the J end lost 0 bases, and 10 bases lay between the germline ends. The CDR3 is made up of 15 amino acids. CDR3 in DNA: TGCGCCAGCAGCCGGGGGACGCCGAACACCGGGGAGCTGTTTTTT. It translates to CASSRGTPNTGELFF.

This chain connects TRBV12-5 to TRBJ2-5; 7 bases match TRBD2. CDR1 and CDR2 (germline): LGHNT, FRNRAP. V was pared by 4 bases and J by 4 bases, with 12 bases of the junction left unmatched. The CDR3 spans 16 residues. In DNA form, the CDR3 reads TGTGCTAGTGGTTCCTCTCCCCAGCGGGGTACAGAGACCCAGTACTTC. This encodes CASGSSPQRGTETQYF.

The chain is built from TRBV24-1 and TRBJ2-3; 7 nucleotides match TRBD1. The CDR3 contains 16 residues. Germline values: CDR1 KGHDR, CDR2 SFDVKD. Unmatched junction bases numbered 9, after V lost 3 bases and J lost 4 bases. The CDR3 nucleotides read TGTGCCACCAGTGATACCCGACAGGGTTGGGCAGATACGCAGTATTTT. As protein: CATSDTRQGWADTQYF.

This sequence joins TRBV20-1 and TRBJ2-1, with a possible D match to TRBD2 (6 bases). With 6 bases removed from V and 12 bases from J, the gap between germline ends came to 15 bases. The CDR3 length is 11 residues. Per germline, CDR1 DFQATT and CDR2 SNEGSKA (reference sequence). CDR3 in DNA: TGCAGTGCCCTCCAGCGGGTGGGGCAGTTCTTC. Protein product: CSALQRVGQFF.

The CDR3 DNA sequence: TGTGCCAGCAGTCGGGCCGGGACAGGGAAATTAAATGAGCAGTTCTTC. Translating gives CASSRAGTGKLNEQFF. This chain joins TRBV28 and TRBJ2-1; 9 positions agree with TRBD1. The V gene end was trimmed by 5 bases and the J gene end by 7 bases; junction bases not matched to a gene: 12. Germline loops: CDR1 MDHEN, CDR2 SYDVKM. The CDR3 sequence is 16 residues long.